This T cell receptor (beta chain) was captured by sequencing in a study of CD8 T cells in Susac syndrome. Multiple sclerosis controls were treatment-naive patients with stable or active relapsing-remitting disease. With 7 bases removed from V and 0 bases from J, the gap between germline ends came to 19 bases. The CDR3 runs to 17 residues. Germline V gene lookup returns CDR1 SEHNR and CDR2 FQNEAQ (reference sequence). Random-hexamer reverse transcription was applied to about 0.45 to 1 ug RNA. TCRdb reprocessed the immunoSEQ multiplex PCR reads with MiXCR, giving one entry per CDR3 protein. The repertoire has 250,000 to 350,000 distinct CDR3 sequences, roughly 84% of them found once; the top ten carry about 0.11%.

This clonotype originated in a human donor with multiple sclerosis. The gene calls are TRBV7-9 and TRBJ2-1; the D gene is possibly TRBD1 (5 bases). Source material: CD8+ T cells from PBMCs. CDR3 bases: TGTGCCAGCACCCCCGTCCGAGTAAGGGGCTCCTACAATGAGCAGTTCTTC. Its protein is CASTPVRVRGSYNEQFF. Looking up the rest from reference TRBV7-9 and TRBJ2-1 gives the full variable domain: DTGVSQNPRHKITKRGQNVTFRCDPISEHNRLYWYRQTLGQGPEFLTYFQNEAQLEKSRLLSDRFSAERPKGSFSTLEIQRTEQGDSAMYLCASTPVRVRGSYNEQFFGPGTRLTVL.